These T cell receptor beta chains were read from a single sample in a study of PD-L1 blockade in urothelial cancer. Libraries were prepared by immunoSEQ multiplex PCR; TCRdb keeps only in-frame clonotypes and omits some of them. The table has about 30,000 clones, over 70% seen once; the top ten hold approximately 14%. The sample was PBMCs, taken around atezolizumab (anti-PD-L1) treatment. The receptors were gathered from a man aged 55 to 70 with urothelial cancer. Each CDR3 is given with its conserved first and last residue. The D gene is left open where the match is weak. Expanded clones get a size class; other rows say once, few or many, or leave the size out.

clone size	V gene	J gene	D gene	CDR3 protein	CDR3 DNA
few	TRBV7-9	TRBJ2-1	-	CASSLAGAGSSEQFF	TGTGCCAGCAGCTTAGCGGGAGCGGGTAGCAGTGAGCAGTTCTTC
-	TRBV6-5	TRBJ2-1	TRBD2	CASSVAGEGQFF	TGTGCCAGCAGTGTAGCGGGAGAGGGGCAGTTCTTC
-	TRBV7-9	TRBJ2-5	-	CASSLAPNGMETQYF	TGTGCCAGCAGCTTAGCCCCTAACGGTATGGAGACCCAGTACTTC
-	TRBV5-4	TRBJ2-7	-	CASSPQEGGRSEQYF	TGTGCCAGCAGCCCCCAGGAGGGGGGGCGGAGCGAGCAGTACTTC
few	TRBV9	TRBJ2-2	-	CASSRGARVNTGELFF	TGTGCCAGCAGCCGGGGGGCTAGGGTGAACACCGGGGAGCTGTTTTTT
-	TRBV5-1	TRBJ2-7	TRBD2	CASSSSAGGDYEQYF	TGCGCCAGCAGCTCTTCGGCGGGAGGGGACTACGAGCAGTACTTC
few	TRBV5-4	TRBJ2-7	TRBD2	CASSLAPSGSDEQYF	TGTGCCAGCAGCTTGGCGCCTAGCGGGAGCGACGAGCAGTACTTC
-	TRBV5-4	TRBJ1-2	-	CASSLGTNYGYTF	TGTGCCAGCAGCTTGGGTACTAACTATGGCTACACCTTC
-	TRBV28	TRBJ2-3	-	CASSPGLAFTDTQYF	TGTGCCAGCAGCCCGGGACTCGCTTTCACAGATACGCAGTATTTT
once	TRBV10-1	TRBJ2-2	-	CASSEQGKRELFF	TGCGCCAGCAGTGAACAGGGAAAGCGGGAGCTGTTTTTT
-	TRBV4-3	TRBJ1-4	TRBD1	CASSQVRGQGTEKLFF	TGCGCCAGCAGCCAAGTTAGGGGACAGGGGACTGAAAAACTGTTTTTT
-	TRBV19	TRBJ1-2	TRBD1	CASSVGDRDNYGYTF	TGTGCCAGTAGTGTAGGGGACAGAGATAACTATGGCTACACCTTC
few	TRBV30	TRBJ1-5	-	CAWSAGMGNQPQHF	TGTGCCTGGAGTGCGGGGATGGGCAATCAGCCCCAGCATTTT
-	TRBV9	TRBJ1-3	-	CASSVDVAVTISGNTIYF	TGTGCCAGCAGCGTAGACGTAGCCGTAACAATCTCTGGAAACACCATATATTTT
-	TRBV9	TRBJ2-3	TRBD2	CASSPGTSGGWDTQYF	TGTGCCAGCAGCCCCGGGACTAGCGGGGGGTGGGATACGCAGTATTTT
-	TRBV11-2	TRBJ1-3	-	CASSALTERGNTIYF	TGTGCCAGCAGCGCACTGACAGAAAGGGGAAACACCATATATTTT
-	TRBV11-2	TRBJ2-3	TRBD1	CASSFHGEQGARYTQYF	TGTGCCAGCAGCTTTCACGGGGAGCAGGGGGCAAGATATACGCAGTATTTT
few	TRBV6-5	TRBJ1-2	TRBD1	CASRETGGHYGYTF	TGTGCCAGCAGAGAGACAGGGGGCCACTATGGCTACACCTTC
once	TRBV19	TRBJ1-5	-	CASSIRDYSNQPQHF	TGTGCCAGTAGCATACGGGACTATAGCAATCAGCCCCAGCATTTT
-	TRBV10-1	TRBJ2-1	TRBD1	CASSEYRGLSQFF	TGCGCCAGCAGTGAATACAGGGGGCTCAGCCAGTTCTTC
-	TRBV5-4	TRBJ1-1	TRBD1	CASSPKTGEGTEAFF	TGTGCCAGCAGCCCGAAAACAGGGGAAGGGACTGAAGCTTTCTTT
-	TRBV4-2	TRBJ2-1	TRBD2	CASSQSWGGGDNEQFF	TGTGCCAGCAGCCAAAGTTGGGGGGGAGGGGACAATGAGCAGTTCTTC
-	TRBV2	TRBJ1-1	-	CASGDRNTEAFF	TGTGCCAGCGGCGACAGGAACACTGAAGCTTTCTTT
-	TRBV5-4	TRBJ2-2	TRBD1	CASSRRRPGTGFGELFF	TGTGCCAGCAGCCGCCGTCGTCCCGGGACAGGGTTCGGGGAGCTGTTTTTT
few	TRBV5-4	TRBJ2-7	-	CASSLERALYEQYF	TGTGCCAGCAGCTTGGAGAGGGCGTTATACGAGCAGTACTTC
-	TRBV13	TRBJ2-1	-	CASSPVYTLSSASSYNEQFF	TGTGCCAGCAGCCCCGTCTATACCCTATCTAGCGCTAGCTCCTACAATGAGCAGTTCTTC
once	TRBV5-1	TRBJ1-2	-	CASSETANYGYTF	TGCGCCAGCAGCGAGACAGCTAACTATGGCTACACCTTC
-	TRBV12-2	TRBJ1-2	-	CASRSGGMRAGSFYGYTF	TGTGCAAGTCGCTCAGGGGGGATGCGGGCGGGGTCTTTCTATGGCTACACCTTC
once	TRBV5-3	TRBJ2-1	-	CARSLEPGGSYNEQFF	TGTGCCAGAAGCTTGGAGCCAGGGGGGTCCTACAATGAGCAGTTCTTC
-	TRBV5-8	TRBJ2-7	-	CASSLVAASYEQYF	TGTGCCAGCAGCTTGGTAGCGGCTAGCTACGAGCAGTACTTC
-	TRBV7-3	TRBJ2-7	TRBD2	CASSPSGTSSYEQYF	TGTGCCAGCAGCCCTAGCGGGACAAGCTCCTACGAGCAGTACTTC
-	TRBV9	TRBJ1-1	TRBD1	CASSPRQGANTEAFF	TGTGCCAGCAGCCCACGACAGGGGGCAAACACTGAAGCTTTCTTT
-	TRBV10-3	TRBJ2-1	TRBD2	CAITPAGGRSYNEQFF	TGTGCCATCACCCCAGCGGGAGGAAGGTCCTACAATGAGCAGTTCTTC
-	TRBV6-6	TRBJ2-7	-	CASSATGYEKQYF	TGTGCCAGTTCCGCGACAGGATATGAAAAGCAGTACTTC